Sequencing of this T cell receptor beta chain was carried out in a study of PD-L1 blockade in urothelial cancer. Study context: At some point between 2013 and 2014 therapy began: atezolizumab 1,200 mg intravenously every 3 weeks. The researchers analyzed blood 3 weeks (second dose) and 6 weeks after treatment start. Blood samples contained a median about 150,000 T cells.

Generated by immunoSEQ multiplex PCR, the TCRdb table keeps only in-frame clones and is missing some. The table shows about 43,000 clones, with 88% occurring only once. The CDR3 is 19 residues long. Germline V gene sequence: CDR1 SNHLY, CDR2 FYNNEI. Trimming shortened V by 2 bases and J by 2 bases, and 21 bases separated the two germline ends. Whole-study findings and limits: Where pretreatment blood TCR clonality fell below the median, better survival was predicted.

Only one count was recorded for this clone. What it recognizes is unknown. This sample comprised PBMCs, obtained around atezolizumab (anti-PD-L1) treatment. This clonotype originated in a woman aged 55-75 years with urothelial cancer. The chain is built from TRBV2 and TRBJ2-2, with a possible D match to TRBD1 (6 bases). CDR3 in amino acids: CASSETQYRVPFNTGELFF. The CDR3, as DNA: TGTGCCAGCAGTGAAACCCAATACAGGGTGCCCTTTAACACCGGGGAGCTGTTTTTT.